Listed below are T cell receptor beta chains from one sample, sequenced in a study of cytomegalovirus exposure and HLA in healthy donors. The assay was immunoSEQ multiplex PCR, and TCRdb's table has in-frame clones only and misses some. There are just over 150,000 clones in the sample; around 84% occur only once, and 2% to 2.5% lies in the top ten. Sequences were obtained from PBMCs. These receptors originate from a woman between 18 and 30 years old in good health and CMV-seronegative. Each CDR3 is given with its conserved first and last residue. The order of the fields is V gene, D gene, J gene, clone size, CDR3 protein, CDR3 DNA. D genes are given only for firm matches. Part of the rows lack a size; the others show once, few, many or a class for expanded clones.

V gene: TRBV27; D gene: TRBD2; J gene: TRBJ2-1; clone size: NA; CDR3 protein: CASSASGTSGNEQFF; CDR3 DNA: TGTGCCAGCAGTGCATCCGGGACTAGTGGCAATGAGCAGTTCTTC
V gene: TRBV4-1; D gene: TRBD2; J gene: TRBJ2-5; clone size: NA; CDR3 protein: CASSQDRSTSGRQETQYF; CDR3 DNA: TGCGCCAGCAGCCAAGATCGGTCTACTAGCGGACGTCAAGAGACCCAGTACTTC
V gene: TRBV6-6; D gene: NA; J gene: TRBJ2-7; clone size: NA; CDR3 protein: CASSYSSSHEQYF; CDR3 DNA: TGTGCCAGCAGTTACTCTTCCTCCCACGAGCAGTACTTC
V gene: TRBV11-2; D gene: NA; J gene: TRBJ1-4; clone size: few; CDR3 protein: CASSSISGWEKLFF; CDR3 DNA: TGTGCCAGCAGCTCTATAAGTGGTTGGGAAAAACTGTTTTTT
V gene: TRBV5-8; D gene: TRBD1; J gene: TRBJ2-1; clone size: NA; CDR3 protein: CASSLGDRDYNEQFF; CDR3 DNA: TGTGCCAGCAGCTTGGGGGACAGGGATTACAATGAGCAGTTCTTC
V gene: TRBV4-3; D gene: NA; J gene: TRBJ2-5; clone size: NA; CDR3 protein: CASSQDKGAETQYF; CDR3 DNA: TGCGCCAGCAGCCAAGATAAAGGGGCTGAGACCCAGTACTTC
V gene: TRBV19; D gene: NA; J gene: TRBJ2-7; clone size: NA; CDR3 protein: CASSPVGGDEQYF; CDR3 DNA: TGTGCCAGTAGCCCCGTCGGGGGAGACGAGCAGTACTTC
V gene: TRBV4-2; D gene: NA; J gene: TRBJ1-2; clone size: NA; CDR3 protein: CASSPGHSVHYTF; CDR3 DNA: TGTGCCAGCAGCCCCGGACACTCGGTGCACTACACCTTC
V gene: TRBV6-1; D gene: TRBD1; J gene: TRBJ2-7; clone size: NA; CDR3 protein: CASRNRDSTYEQYF; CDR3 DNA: TGTGCCAGCAGGAACCGGGACAGTACCTACGAGCAGTACTTC
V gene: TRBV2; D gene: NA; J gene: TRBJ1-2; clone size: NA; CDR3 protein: CASSDGPYGYTF; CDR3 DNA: TGTGCCAGCAGTGATGGCCCTTACGGCTACACCTTC
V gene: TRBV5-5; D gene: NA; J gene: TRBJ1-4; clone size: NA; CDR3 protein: CASSFFPGVDEKLFF; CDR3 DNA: TGTGCCAGCAGCTTTTTCCCGGGAGTAGATGAAAAACTGTTTTTT
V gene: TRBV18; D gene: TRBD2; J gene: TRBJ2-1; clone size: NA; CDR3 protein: CASSPPEAGGRNEQFF; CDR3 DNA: TGTGCCAGCTCACCCCCAGAGGCGGGAGGGCGCAATGAGCAGTTCTTC
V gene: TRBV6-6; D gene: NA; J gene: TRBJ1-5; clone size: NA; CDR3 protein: CASSYSTGQPQHF; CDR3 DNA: TGTGCCAGCAGTTACTCGACGGGTCAGCCCCAGCATTTT
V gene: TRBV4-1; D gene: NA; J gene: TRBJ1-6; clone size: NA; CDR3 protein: CASGPLDSPLHF; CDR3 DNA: TGCGCCAGCGGCCCTCTTGATTCACCCCTCCACTTT
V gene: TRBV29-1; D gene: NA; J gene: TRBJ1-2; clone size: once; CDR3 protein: CSVPEGGYTF; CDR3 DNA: TGCAGCGTCCCGGAGGGAGGCTACACCTTC
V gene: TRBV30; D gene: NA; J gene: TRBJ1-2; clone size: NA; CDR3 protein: CAWRTGHNYGYTF; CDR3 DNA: TGTGCCTGGAGGACGGGTCATAACTATGGCTACACCTTC
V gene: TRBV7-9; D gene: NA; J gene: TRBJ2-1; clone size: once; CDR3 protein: CASSLIQRNEQFF; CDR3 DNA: TGTGCCAGCAGCTTAATCCAACGGAATGAGCAGTTCTTC
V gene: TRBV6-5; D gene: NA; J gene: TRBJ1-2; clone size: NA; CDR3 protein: CASNRWTDYTF; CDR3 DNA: TGTGCCAGCAACAGGTGGACAGACTACACCTTC
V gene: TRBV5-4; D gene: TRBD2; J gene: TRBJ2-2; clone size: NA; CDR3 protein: CASSDKRGAANTGELFF; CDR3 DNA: TGTGCCAGCAGCGACAAGCGGGGGGCCGCAAACACCGGGGAGCTGTTTTTT
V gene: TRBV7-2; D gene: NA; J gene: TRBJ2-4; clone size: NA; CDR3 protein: CASSLVGAAKNIQYF; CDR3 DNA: TGTGCCAGCAGCTTAGTTGGTGCGGCCAAAAACATTCAGTACTTC
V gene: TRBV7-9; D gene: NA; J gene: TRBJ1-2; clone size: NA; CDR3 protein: CASSSLRGGRNEGYTF; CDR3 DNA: TGTGCCAGCAGCTCCTTAAGGGGGGGAAGGAATGAAGGCTACACCTTC
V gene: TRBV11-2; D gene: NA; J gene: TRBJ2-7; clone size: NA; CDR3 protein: CASSSYRAEQYF; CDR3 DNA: TGTGCCAGCAGCTCCTACAGGGCCGAGCAGTACTTC
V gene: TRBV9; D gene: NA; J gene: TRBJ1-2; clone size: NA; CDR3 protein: CASSARTGLNYGYTF; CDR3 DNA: TGTGCCAGCAGCGCCCGGACGGGACTGAACTATGGCTACACCTTC
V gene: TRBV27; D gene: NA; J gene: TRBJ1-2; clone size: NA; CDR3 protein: CASSSGQSPNYGHTF; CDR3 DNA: TGTGCCAGCAGTTCCGGACAGTCTCCTAACTATGGCCACACCTTC
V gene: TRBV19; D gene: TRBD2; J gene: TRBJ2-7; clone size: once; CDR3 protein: CASTFTSGDTYEQYF; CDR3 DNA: TGTGCCAGTACCTTTACTAGCGGGGACACCTACGAGCAGTACTTC
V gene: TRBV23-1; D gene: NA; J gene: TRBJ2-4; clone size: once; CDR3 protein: CASTTGRPTTKNIQYF; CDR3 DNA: TGCGCCAGCACCACGGGGAGGCCGACGACAAAAAACATTCAGTACTTC
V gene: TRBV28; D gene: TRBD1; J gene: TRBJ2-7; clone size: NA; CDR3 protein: CASRSAGGIYEQYF; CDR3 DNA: TGTGCCAGCCGATCTGCAGGGGGAATCTACGAGCAGTACTTC
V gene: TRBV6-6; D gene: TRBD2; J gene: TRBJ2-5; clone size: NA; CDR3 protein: CASRERGAYQETQYF; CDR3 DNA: TGTGCCAGCAGGGAGCGGGGGGCGTACCAAGAGACCCAGTACTTC
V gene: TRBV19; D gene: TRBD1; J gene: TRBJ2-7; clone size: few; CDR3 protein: CASSNRDRRYEQYF; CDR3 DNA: TGTGCCAGTAGTAACCGGGACAGGCGCTACGAGCAGTACTTC
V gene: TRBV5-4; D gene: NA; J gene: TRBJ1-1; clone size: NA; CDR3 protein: CASSPAQGNTEAFF; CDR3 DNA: TGTGCCAGCAGCCCCGCCCAGGGGAACACTGAAGCTTTCTTT
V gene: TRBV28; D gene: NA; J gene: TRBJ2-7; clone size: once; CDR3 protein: CASSHGSYEQYF; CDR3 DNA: TGTGCCAGCAGCCACGGGTCCTACGAGCAGTACTTC
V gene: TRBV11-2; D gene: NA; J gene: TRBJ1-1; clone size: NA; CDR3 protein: CASSIGAGNTEAFF; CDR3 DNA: TGTGCCAGCAGCATAGGGGCGGGGAACACTGAAGCTTTCTTT
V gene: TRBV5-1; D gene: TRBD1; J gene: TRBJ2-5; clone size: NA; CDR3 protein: CASSFTGALQETQYF; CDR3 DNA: TGCGCCAGCAGCTTTACAGGGGCCCTACAAGAGACCCAGTACTTC
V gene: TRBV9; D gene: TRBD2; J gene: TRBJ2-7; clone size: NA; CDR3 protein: CASSAAGLAGASYEQYF; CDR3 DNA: TGTGCCAGCAGCGCCGCCGGACTAGCGGGTGCCTCCTACGAGCAGTACTTC
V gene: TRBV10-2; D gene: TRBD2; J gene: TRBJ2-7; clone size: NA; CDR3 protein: CASSSGGVNYEQYF; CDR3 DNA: TGCGCCAGCAGTTCCGGGGGGGTAAACTACGAGCAGTACTTC
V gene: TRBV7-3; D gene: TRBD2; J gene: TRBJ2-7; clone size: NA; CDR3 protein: CASSQPPGKGGPLYEQYF; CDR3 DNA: TGTGCCAGCAGCCAACCCCCTGGCAAGGGAGGGCCCCTATACGAGCAGTACTTC
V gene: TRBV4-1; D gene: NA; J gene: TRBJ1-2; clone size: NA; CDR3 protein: CASSQSDKGALSGYTF; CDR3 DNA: TGCGCCAGCAGCCAATCTGACAAAGGGGCACTCAGCGGCTACACCTTC
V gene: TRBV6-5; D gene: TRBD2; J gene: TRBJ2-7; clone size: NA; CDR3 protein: CASSYSRGVWSEQYF; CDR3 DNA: TGTGCCAGCAGTTACTCCCGGGGGGTTTGGTCCGAGCAGTACTTC
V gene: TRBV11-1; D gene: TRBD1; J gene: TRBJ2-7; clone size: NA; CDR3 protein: CASSWRQGEDYEQYF; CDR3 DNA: TGTGCCAGCAGCTGGAGACAGGGAGAAGACTACGAGCAGTACTTC
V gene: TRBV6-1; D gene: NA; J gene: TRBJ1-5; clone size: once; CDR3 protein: CASSELSSNQPQHF; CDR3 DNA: TGTGCCAGCAGTGAATTGAGCTCCAATCAGCCCCAGCATTTT
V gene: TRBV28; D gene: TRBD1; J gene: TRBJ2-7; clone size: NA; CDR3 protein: CATRDSYEQYF; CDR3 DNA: TGTGCCACCCGGGACAGCTACGAGCAGTACTTC
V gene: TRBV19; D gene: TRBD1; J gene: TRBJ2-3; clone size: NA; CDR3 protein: CASSTFGTASTDTQYF; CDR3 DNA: TGTGCCAGTAGTACGTTCGGGACAGCTAGCACAGATACGCAGTATTTT
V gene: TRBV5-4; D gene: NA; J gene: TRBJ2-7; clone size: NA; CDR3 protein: CASSLDFAGEQYF; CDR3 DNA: TGTGCCAGCAGCTTGGACTTTGCGGGGGAGCAGTACTTC
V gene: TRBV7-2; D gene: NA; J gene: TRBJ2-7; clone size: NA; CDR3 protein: CASSSGTSYEQYF; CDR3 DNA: TGTGCCAGCAGCTCGGGGACTTCCTACGAGCAGTACTTC
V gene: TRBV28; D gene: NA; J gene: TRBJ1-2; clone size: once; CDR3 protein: CASSFGRRGQVYGYTF; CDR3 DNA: TGTGCCAGCAGTTTCGGACGCCGGGGACAAGTATATGGCTACACCTTC
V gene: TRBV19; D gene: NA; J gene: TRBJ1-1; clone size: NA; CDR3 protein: CASAPDYFRPRSTEAFF; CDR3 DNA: TGTGCCAGCGCACCTGATTACTTTCGACCTCGGAGCACTGAAGCTTTCTTT
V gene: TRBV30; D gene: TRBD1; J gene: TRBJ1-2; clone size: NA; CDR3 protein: CAWTATGMTHGYTF; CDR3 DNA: TGTGCCTGGACCGCGACAGGGATGACACATGGCTACACCTTC
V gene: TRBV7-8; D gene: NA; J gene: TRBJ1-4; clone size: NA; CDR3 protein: CASSPSGNSNEKLFF; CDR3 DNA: TGTGCCAGCAGCCCCTCAGGGAATTCTAATGAAAAACTGTTTTTT
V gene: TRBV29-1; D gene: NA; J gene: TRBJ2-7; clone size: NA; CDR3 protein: CSADDGIYEQYF; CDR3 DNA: TGCAGCGCCGATGACGGGATCTACGAGCAGTACTTC
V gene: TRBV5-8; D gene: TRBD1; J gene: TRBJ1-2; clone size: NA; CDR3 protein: CASTRTGYGYTF; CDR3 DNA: TGTGCCAGCACGAGGACAGGCTATGGCTACACCTTC
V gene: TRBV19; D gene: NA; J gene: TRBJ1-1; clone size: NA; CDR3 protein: CASRAGTEAFF; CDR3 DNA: TGTGCCAGTAGGGCAGGGACTGAAGCTTTCTTT
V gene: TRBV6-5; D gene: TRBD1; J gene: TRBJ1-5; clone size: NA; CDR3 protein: CASRHGTGVRQPQHF; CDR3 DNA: TGTGCCAGCAGACACGGGACAGGGGTGAGGCAGCCCCAGCATTTT
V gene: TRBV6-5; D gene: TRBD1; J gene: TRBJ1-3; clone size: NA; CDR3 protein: CASSRQGLAGNTIYF; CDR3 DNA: TGTGCCAGCAGCCGACAGGGTCTGGCTGGAAACACCATATATTTT